This T cell receptor beta chain was sequenced for a study of shared clonotypes between healthy human individuals. Trimming at V came to 7 bases and at J to 2 bases, leaving 7 bases not matched to a gene. The CDR3 has 15 amino acids. Germline CDR1 and CDR2: SNHLY and FYNNEI. Those who donated, Caucasian adults without exception, all lived in Nashville, Tennessee. In CD8 memory, CD45RO+ cells were put together with CCR7-negative CD45RA+ TemRA cells. Sequenced by immunoSEQ multiplex PCR; TCRdb stores in-frame clones only, minus some. The sample consists of about 380,000 clones, roughly 96% of them appearing once.

Input material: memory CD8+ T cells sorted from blood. The subset denotes: CD45RO+ cells pooled with CCR7-negative TemRA cells. This chain joins TRBV2 and TRBJ2-3; 9 nucleotides line up with TRBD1. This clonotype originated in a man in his thirties or forties in good health. This CDR3 reads CASTFGTGPTDTQYF. Written as DNA, the CDR3 is TGTGCCAGCACCTTTGGGACAGGGCCCACAGATACGCAGTATTTT.